This T cell receptor (beta chain) was sequenced for a study of blood T cells in healthy people across ages. This clonotype has just a few counts. With a J-beta primer mix and a sample-barcoded 5' primer, a second PCR ran about 7 to 12 cycles. Each CDR3 protein gets one entry after TCRdb re-called the 5' RACE reads with MiXCR. The repertoire holds 540,000 or so distinct CDR3 sequences, more than 20% seen once, with around 10% in the top ten. V dropped 6 bases and J dropped 7; count of bases not matched to a gene: 10. The CDR3 covers 14 residues. The germline gives CDR1 DFQATT, CDR2 SNEGSKA (reference sequence). These records were also assigned to another study, of T cells of mothers and their children.

The genes are TRBV20-1 and TRBJ2-4; TRBD1 aligns across 9 bases. What was sequenced was blood. This TCR derives from a boy between 10 and 17 years old in good health. This CDR3 is CSAQGTGNWNIQYF. CDR3 nucleotide sequence: TGCAGTGCCCAGGGGACAGGGAATTGGAACATTCAGTACTTC.